The 3 T cell receptor beta chains below come from one sample, sequenced in a study of blood T cell repertoires in COVID-19. Assay used: immunoSEQ multiplex PCR; TCRdb lists only in-frame clones, some missing. The data hold 180,000 or so clones, with more than 75% observed a single time. The sample consisted of peripheral blood. All receptors come from a man in his forties with active or convalescent COVID-19.

V gene TRBV5-1 combines with J gene TRBJ1-5; D not certain. V gave up 4 bases and J gave up 0 bases, with 14 bases separating them. The CDR3 is 16 residues long. In germline, CDR1 is SGHRS, CDR2 YFSETQ. The CDR3 reads CASSLEPGNSNQPQHF. CDR3 bases: TGCGCCAGCAGCCTGGAACCGGGTAATAGCAATCAGCCCCAGCATTTT.

The J gene is TRBJ2-7, the V gene TRBV5-1, with a weak D call TRBD2 (6 bases). V was shortened by 5 bases and J by 0 bases, with 15 bases between the two germline ends. The CDR3 totals 15 residues. The germline CDR1 and CDR2 sequences are SGHRS and YFSETQ. CDR3 bases: TGCGCCAGCAGACCCGGCGGGATCAGCTCCTACGAGCAGTACTTC. It translates to CASRPGGISSYEQYF.

In regard to this clone: An end of the junction does not agree with germline; a read error may underlie this. J is TRBJ2-5 and V is TRBV5-1; TRBD1 agrees at 8 bases. Germline loops: CDR1 SGHRS, CDR2 YFSETQ. The CDR3 extends over 16 amino acids. CDR3 residues: CASSSIRTDRAETPYF. CDR3 bases: TGCGCCAGCAGCTCGATTCGGACGGACAGGGCAGAGACCCCGTACTTC.